The 25 T cell receptor beta chains reported below all come from one sample, sequenced in a study of metastatic and nonmetastatic thyroid tumors. Patients had received no treatment of any kind before thyroid surgery. TCRdb redid the clone calls on the PCR reads using MiXCR. The repertoire consists of 90,000 or so clones, with roughly 8.6% occurring once and the leading ten covering around 8.8%. Sequenced input: blood. The receptors here all came from a female donor with papillary thyroid cancer or a benign thyroid nodule (not recorded which). Some clones in this sample may be carry-over from other donors' samples.

This clone was counted at least ten times. The chain has TRBV18 and TRBJ2-7, with 10 bases lining up with TRBD1. Germline trimming cut 3 bases from V and 6 bases from J; bases unmatched to any gene: 11. Germline CDR1 and CDR2: KGHSH and LQKENI. CDR3 length: 16 amino acids. CDR3 loop: CASSPTSGQGGGEQYF. Here the CDR3 DNA reads TGTGCCAGCTCACCGACCTCAGGACAGGGGGGAGGCGAGCAGTACTTC. The whole variable domain, filled in from reference TRBV18 and TRBJ2-7, reads NAGVMQNPRHLVRRRGQEARLRCSPMKGHSHVYWYRQLPEEGLKFMVYLQKENIIDESGMPKERFSAEFPKEGPSILRIQQVVRGDSAAYFCASSPTSGQGGGEQYFGPGTRLTVT.

This clone showed up just a few times. V usage is TRBV29-1 and J usage is TRBJ2-7, with D unresolved. V shed 7 bases and J shed 2 bases, with 15 bases lying between them. Germline assignment: CDR1 SQVTM and CDR2 ANQGSEA. The CDR3 totals 13 residues. As DNA, the CDR3 is TGCAGCGCAAGCACTCAAGGGCCCTACGAGCAGTACTTC. Translating it yields CSASTQGPYEQYF.

This clone was counted ten times or more. The chain links TRBV5-1 to TRBJ1-1, with a weak D call TRBD1 (5 bases). Deletions cut 4 bases from V and 3 bases from J, with 16 bases between. Germline CDR1 and CDR2: SGHRS and YFSETQ. The CDR3 has 15 amino acids. As DNA, the CDR3 is TGCGCCAGCAGCAAGGGCCGGGGCGGGTACACTGAAGCTTTCTTT. As protein: CASSKGRGGYTEAFF.

In its sample, this clone was seen many times. The genes are TRBV20-1 and TRBJ2-7; TRBD2 might be the D (6 bases). V dropped 6 bases and J dropped 6 bases, with 12 bases sitting between them. The CDR3 is made up of 11 amino acids. Germline V gives CDR1 DFQATT, CDR2 SNEGSKA (reference sequence). The CDR3 coding sequence is TGCAGTGCGGCGGGACGAGGCGAGCAGTACTTC. Protein product: CSAAGRGEQYF.

The chain recombines TRBV12-3 or TRBV12-4 with TRBJ2-1; 12 nucleotides align to TRBD2. This CDR3 has 16 residues. Trimming at V came to 2 bases and at J to 2 bases, leaving 1 base not matched to a gene. CDR3 in DNA: TGTGCCAGCAGTTTATCTAGCGGGAGGGCCTACAATGAGCAGTTCTTC. This encodes CASSLSSGRAYNEQFF.

At least ten counts were recorded for this clone. V and J are TRBV6-1 and TRBJ1-2; the D gene is possibly TRBD1 (5 bases). There are 15 residues in the CDR3. V was pared by 0 bases and J by 4 bases, with 12 bases between. CDR1 MNHNS and CDR2 SASEGT come from the germline V gene. DNA of the CDR3: TGTGCCAGCAGTGAAGCAATGGACACTACCTATGGCTACACCTTC. Residues: CASSEAMDTTYGYTF.

The table lists this clone with a few counts. A clone one base away is much larger, so this may be a read error. This chain uses TRBV18 with TRBJ2-6; tentatively, D is TRBD1 or TRBD2 (5 bases each). The CDR3 has 15 amino acids. From germline, CDR1 is KGHSH and CDR2 LQKENI. The CDR3 DNA is TGTGCCAGCCCACCAGGGACCTCTGGGGCCAACGTCCTGACTTTC. Protein sequence: CASPPGTSGANVLTF.

This clone was detected many times. This chain connects TRBV7-9 to TRBJ1-6; D ambiguous. The germline V gene has CDR1 SEHNR and CDR2 FQNEAQ (reference sequence). The V end was cut by 1 base, the J end by 2 bases, with 12 bases between. The CDR3 extends over 17 amino acids. The CDR3 nucleotides read TGTGCCAGCAGCTTAGGGGCCGAAGGGACCTATAATTCACCCCTCCACTTT. Its translation is CASSLGAEGTYNSPLHF.

This clone was counted only a few times. The gene calls are TRBV20-1 and TRBJ2-3, with D perhaps matching TRBD2 (7 bases). The germline V and J ends were trimmed by 3 bases and 3 bases, with 13 bases remaining between them. This CDR3 is built from 14 residues. Germline CDR1 is DFQATT and CDR2 is SNEGSKA (reference sequence). CDR3 residues: CSASGGAGTDTQYF. The CDR3 DNA sequence: TGCAGTGCTAGTGGGGGGGCCGGAACAGATACGCAGTATTTT.

In its sample, this clone was seen many times. V and J are TRBV5-4 and TRBJ1-2; D perhaps matches TRBD1 (5 bases). The CDR3 has 14 amino acids. Trimming removed 7 bases from V and 0 bases from J, with 13 bases in between. Germline V gives CDR1 SGHNT, CDR2 YYREEE (reference sequence). CDR3 sequence reads: CASGGQGANYGYTF. DNA for the CDR3: TGTGCCAGCGGGGGTCAGGGAGCTAACTATGGCTACACCTTC.

This clone was seen many times. The chain links TRBV20-1 to TRBJ1-1, with D maybe TRBD1 (5 bases). V lost 6 bases and J 0 bases, leaving 14 bases between the germline ends. CDR3 size: 14 residues. The germline gives CDR1 DFQATT, CDR2 SNEGSKA (reference sequence). As DNA, the CDR3 is TGCAGTGCCCCACTCTCAGGGATGAACACTGAAGCTTTCTTT. The encoded protein is CSAPLSGMNTEAFF.

The chain carries TRBV20-1 and TRBJ2-7, with a tentative D call TRBD2 (7 bases). This CDR3 spans 16 amino acids. Germline V gene data show CDR1 as DFQATT and CDR2 as SNEGSKA (reference sequence). The V end was cut by 3 bases, the J end by 6 bases, with 24 bases between. CDR3 loop: CSARGALAAGPAEQYF. Here the CDR3 DNA reads TGCAGTGCTAGGGGGGCTCTAGCGGCGGGGCCTGCCGAGCAGTACTTC.

The table lists this clone with many counts. V is TRBV7-2 and J is TRBJ2-5, with D possibly being TRBD2 (6 bases). The CDR3 is 21 residues long. Trimming took 2 bases from V and 2 from J, leaving 30 bases between them. Germline assignment: CDR1 SGHTA and CDR2 FQGNSA. The DNA for the CDR3 is TGTGCCAGCAGCTTACCTCCTGGACTCTCGAAGGGAGGCAATCGGCAAGAGACCCAGTACTTC. It yields the protein CASSLPPGLSKGGNRQETQYF.

This clone was observed once. This rearrangement joins TRBV18 to TRBJ2-7; 8 positions agree with TRBD1. Unmatched junction bases numbered 1, after V lost 3 bases and J lost 0 bases. The CDR3 runs 14 residues. The germline V gene has CDR1 KGHSH and CDR2 LQKENI. CDR3 bases: TGTGCCAGCTCACCTACAGGGGGCTCCTACGAGCAGTACTTC. Its protein is CASSPTGGSYEQYF.

This clone was detected ten times or more. The chain is built from TRBV11-2 and TRBJ1-4; TRBD1 might be the D (5 bases). V was clipped by 0 bases and J by 8 bases, with 13 bases between them. Germline CDR1 and CDR2: SGHAT and FQNNGV. The CDR3 loop spans 15 amino acids. CDR3 sequence: CASSLDLGGLEKLFF. CDR3 DNA sequence: TGTGCCAGCAGCTTAGATCTGGGGGGATTGGAAAAACTGTTTTTT.

Ten or more counts support this clone. Different DNA sequences within this sample yield the same CDR3. This chain joins TRBV5-5 and TRBJ2-3, with a possible D match to TRBD1 (6 bases). The V end was cut by 5 bases, the J end by 5 bases, with 15 bases between. Germline CDR1 and CDR2: SGHKS and YYEKEE (reference sequence). This CDR3 is built from 14 residues. The CDR3 coding sequence is TGTGCCAGCAGTACAGGGAAATACATAGATACGCAGTATTTT. Encoded protein: CASSTGKYIDTQYF.

This clone was found many times. The CDR3 DNA sequence: TGTGCCAGCAGTTTAAGGCCAGGGACCACAGATACGCAGTATTTT. Protein product: CASSLRPGTTDTQYF. The chain carries TRBV12-3 or TRBV12-4 and TRBJ2-3; perhaps D is TRBD1 or TRBD2 (5 bases each). V lost 2 bases, J lost 2 bases, and 11 bases lay in between. The CDR3 runs to 15 residues.

This clone was observed many times. A much larger clone lies one base from this, so it may be a read error. Within the sample, other DNA sequences also encode this same CDR3. This chain joins TRBV6-1 and TRBJ2-7; D not certain. The CDR3 length is 13 residues. Germline-derived CDR1 and CDR2 are MNHNS and SASEGT. V lost 6 bases to trimming and J lost 3 bases, with 12 bases between them. Here the CDR3 DNA reads TGTGCCAGCAGCTGGGCCACAAACTACGAGCAGTACTTC. Translated, it gives CASSWATNYEQYF.

This clone has ten or more counts. Other DNA sequences in the sample encode the same CDR3. The chain has TRBV19 and TRBJ2-1, with D maybe TRBD1 (5 bases). The CDR3 has 15 amino acids. V was shortened by 8 bases and J by 6 bases, with 20 bases between the two germline ends. Germline loops: CDR1 LNHDA, CDR2 SQIVND (reference sequence). The DNA for the CDR3 is TGTGCCAGTCGCCTGTTAGGGGCTGTAAGCAATGAGCAGTTCTTC. It yields the protein CASRLLGAVSNEQFF.

Judged by abundance, this clone is large. The chain is built from TRBV6-1 and TRBJ1-3; the D is unclear. Per germline, CDR1 MNHNS and CDR2 SASEGT. The CDR3 covers 15 residues. The germline V and J ends were trimmed by 2 bases and 4 bases, with 12 bases remaining between them. Here the CDR3 DNA reads TGTGCCAGCAGTGAAAGAACCACGGGGGGAAACACCATATATTTT. This sequence encodes CASSERTTGGNTIYF.

The sample holds many counts of this clone. This chain uses TRBV27 with TRBJ2-1; the D is unclear. V lost 6 bases and J 2 bases, leaving 11 bases between the germline ends. The CDR3 length is 14 residues. From germline, CDR1 is MNHEY and CDR2 SMNVEV (reference sequence). DNA for the CDR3: TGTGCCAGCAGAGATAGTCAGACCTACAATGAGCAGTTCTTC. This gives the protein CASRDSQTYNEQFF.

This clone was counted at least ten times. The identical CDR3 is also encoded by other nucleotide sequences in the sample. The chain uses TRBV24-1 and TRBJ2-2; the match to TRBD1 covers 8 bases. V was pared by 7 bases and J by 5 bases, with 5 bases of the junction left unmatched. The germline CDR1 and CDR2 sequences are KGHDR and SFDVKD. This CDR3 is 14 amino acids long. The CDR3 is CATRSGGETGELFF. In DNA form, the CDR3 reads TGTGCCACCAGATCAGGGGGCGAGACCGGGGAGCTGTTTTTT.

This clone was observed many times. The V and J genes are TRBV20-1 and TRBJ2-5, with a tentative D call TRBD1 (5 bases). V dropped 0 bases and J dropped 3 bases, with 8 bases sitting between them. This CDR3 contains 13 residues. Germline CDR1 DFQATT, CDR2 SNEGSKA (reference sequence). The CDR3 DNA reads TGCAGTGCTAGAGATCAGGGTAAAGAGACCCAGTACTTC. It encodes CSARDQGKETQYF.

This clone was counted only a few times. This may come from a read error, since a much larger clone is one base off. This rearrangement joins TRBV2 to TRBJ2-3; no clear D gene. This CDR3 region has 13 residues. CDR1 is SNHLY, CDR2 FYNNEI, per germline. Written as DNA, the CDR3 is TGTACCAGCAGTGAAGCGCTAGGGGATACGCAGTATTTT. It codes for CTSSEALGDTQYF.

This clone has ten or more counts. The chain combines TRBV9 with TRBJ2-1; 8 nucleotides agree with TRBD1. There are 15 residues in the CDR3. J gave up 6 bases and V 0 bases, and 5 bases lay outside the gene matches. The germline V gene encodes CDR1 SGDLS and CDR2 YYNGEE. The CDR3 bases are TGTGCCAGCAGCGTAGGGGGGACAGGTCCCAATGAGCAGTTCTTC. It is translated as CASSVGGTGPNEQFF.